These 15 T cell receptor beta chains were sequenced from one sample in a study of T cell clones after liver transplantation. Data came from immunoSEQ multiplex PCR; TCRdb stores just in-frame clones and leaves some out. The repertoire has fewer than 45,000 clones, just over 85% of them found once; the top ten carry 2% to 2.5%. Sequenced material: CD4+ T cells from blood, taken 24 months after liver transplant. All receptors come from a human patient who received a liver transplant. A subset of T cells may come from the graft donor.

The V and J genes are TRBV7-8 and TRBJ1-2; no definite D call. The V end lost 4 bases, the J end lost 8 bases, and 11 bases lay between the germline ends. Germline assignment: CDR1 SGHVS and CDR2 FQNEAQ. CDR3 length: 12 amino acids. The CDR3 region is CASSYTERGYTF. Written as DNA, the CDR3 is TGTGCCAGCAGCTATACAGAGAGGGGCTACACCTTC.

The chain employs TRBV14 and TRBJ2-1; D is possibly TRBD1 (6 bases). This CDR3 comprises 15 residues. V was trimmed by 4 bases and J by 6 bases, leaving 16 bases between them. Germline V gene lookup returns CDR1 SGHDN and CDR2 FVKESK. For the CDR3, the DNA is TGTGCCAGCAGCCCAAGTTATGCAGGGGCCAATGAGCAGTTCTTC. Translation gives CASSPSYAGANEQFF.

The chain employs TRBV9 and TRBJ2-1; TRBD1 agrees at 10 bases. Germline V gene data show CDR1 as SGDLS and CDR2 as YYNGEE. This CDR3 region has 15 residues. With V trimmed by 5 bases and J by 9 bases, 11 bases remained unmatched. The CDR3 DNA reads TGTGCCAGCAGACGAGGGGGACAGGGGTTCGGTGAGCAGTTCTTC. This gives the protein CASRRGGQGFGEQFF.

The CDR3 DNA reads TGTGCCAGCAGCTTCGACGGCCGCAAAGAGACCCAGTACTTC. Protein: CASSFDGRKETQYF. The gene calls are TRBV5-6 and TRBJ2-5; D not certain. The V gene lost 2 bases and the J gene lost 3 bases, with 11 bases spanning the gap. The CDR3 contains 14 residues. Per germline, CDR1 SGHDT and CDR2 YYEEEE.

The CDR3 nucleotides read TGTGCCACCAGCAGAATACAGGGCTACGAGCAGTACTTC. Amino acids: CATSRIQGYEQYF. V and J are TRBV15 and TRBJ2-7; D perhaps matches TRBD1 (6 bases). The V gene lost 2 bases and the J gene lost 3 bases, with 8 bases spanning the gap. The CDR3 length is 13 residues. Germline loops: CDR1 LNHNV, CDR2 YYDKDF (reference sequence).

The rearrangement joins TRBV30 to TRBJ2-7, with D tentatively TRBD2 (6 bases). This CDR3 comprises 12 residues. The germline CDR1 and CDR2 sequences are GTSNPN and SVGIG (reference sequence). V lost 3 bases, J lost 7 bases, and 13 bases lay in between. The CDR3 bases are TGTGCCTGGAGGTGGGGGGACGGGGAGCAGTACTTC. Translating it yields CAWRWGDGEQYF.

This clone has a handful of counts. The chain recombines TRBV2 with TRBJ2-5, with D perhaps TRBD2 (7 bases). CDR1 is SNHLY, CDR2 FYNNEI, per germline. Trimming removed 10 bases from V and 2 bases from J, with 11 bases in between. The CDR3 is 12 amino acids. CDR3 in amino acids: CATKGGQETQYF. The DNA of the CDR3 is TGTGCCACCAAGGGGGGGCAAGAGACCCAGTACTTC.

This clone has only a few counts. This chain uses TRBV7-2 with TRBJ1-5; D may be TRBD1 (6 bases). The CDR3 extends over 16 amino acids. Germline V lookup: CDR1 SGHTA, CDR2 FQGNSA. V was cut by 1 base and J by 0 bases, with 10 bases left in between. The CDR3 region has the DNA TGTGCCAGCAGCTTAGGCTACAGGGCTAGCAATCAGCCCCAGCATTTT. It yields the protein CASSLGYRASNQPQHF.

This clone was detected only once. The genes are TRBV7-9 and TRBJ1-3; D gene uncertain. V dropped 8 bases and J dropped 1 base, with 15 bases sitting between them. This CDR3 is 15 amino acids long. Per germline, CDR1 SEHNR and CDR2 FQNEAQ (reference sequence). The CDR3 region has the DNA TGTGCCAGCGCCGCCACCAGGTCGTCTGGAAACACCATATATTTT. Translated: CASAATRSSGNTIYF.

The CDR3 spells CASSFYREHNEQFF. For the CDR3, the DNA is TGTGCCAGCAGCTTTTATCGGGAGCATAATGAGCAGTTCTTC. The rearrangement uses TRBV5-6 and TRBJ2-1; tentative D call: TRBD2 (6 bases). Looked up from germline, CDR1 is SGHDT and CDR2 is YYEEEE. The CDR3 covers 14 residues. V was clipped by 2 bases and J by 7 bases, with 13 bases between them.

The chain is built from TRBV7-3 and TRBJ2-1; 8 bases align to TRBD1. V lost 5 bases and J lost 8; bases outside the gene matches: 8. The CDR3 sequence is 14 residues long. CDR1 and CDR2 from the germline V gene are SGHTA and FQGTGA. The CDR3 region has the DNA TGTGCCAGCAGCCCCCGGACAGGGTATGATGAGCAGTTCTTC. It translates to CASSPRTGYDEQFF. Combining the CDR3 with reference TRBV7-3 and TRBJ2-1 gives the whole variable domain GAGVSQTPSNKVTEKGKYVELRCDPISGHTALYWYRQSLGQGPEFLIYFQGTGAADDSGLPNDRFFAVRPEGSVSTLKIQRTERGDSAVYLCASSPRTGYDEQFFGPGTRLTVL.

This sequence joins TRBV4-1 and TRBJ1-1; D unresolved. The CDR3 has 14 amino acids. Germline CDR1 is MGHRA and CDR2 is YSYEKL. V was trimmed by 5 bases and J by 4 bases, leaving 14 bases between them. The CDR3 loop reads CASSSPIPGTEAFF. The DNA of the CDR3 is TGCGCCAGCAGCTCCCCTATCCCGGGCACTGAAGCTTTCTTT.

This chain links TRBV27 with TRBJ2-7; possibly TRBD1 for D (6 bases). The V end lost 4 bases, the J end lost 2 bases, and 9 bases lay between the germline ends. This CDR3 has 13 amino acids. The germline V gene has CDR1 MNHEY and CDR2 SMNVEV (reference sequence). The CDR3 DNA reads TGTGCCAGCAGTTCACAGGGACCCTACGAGCAGTACTTC. Protein: CASSSQGPYEQYF.

On this clone: At one of its ends the junction is not consistent with the germline gene, which may arise from a read error. The rearrangement joins TRBV6-1 to TRBJ1-4, with D perhaps TRBD1 (5 bases). The germline V gene encodes CDR1 MNHNS and CDR2 SASEGT. CDR3 length equals 14 residues. The CDR3 loop is CASREGRVGEKLFF. The CDR3 bases are TGTGCCAGCAGGGAAGGCAGGGTTGGAGAAAAACTGTTTTTT.

This clone appeared a single time. The CDR3 reads CASSLERGFYNEQFF. Written as DNA, the CDR3 is TGTGCCAGCAGTTTAGAGCGGGGATTCTACAATGAGCAGTTCTTC. V usage is TRBV28 and J usage is TRBJ2-1; 7 bases are a match to TRBD2. The CDR3 has 15 residues. Germline CDR1 is MDHEN and CDR2 is SYDVKM. V lost 2 bases to trimming and J lost 3 bases; unmatched junction nucleotides: 4.